These 24 T cell receptor beta chains came from one sample sequenced in a study of read filtering for tumor transcriptome and immune sequencing (dated by TCRdb to about 2020). Sequencing was carried out with an Illumina HiSeq 4000. TCR libraries were constructed from about 400 ng RNA using the Immunoverse kit, and molecular barcoded adaptors covering alpha/delta and beta/gamma chains were employed. Clones were called with MiXCR by TCRdb after fastp trimmed the public reads at Q25, and only in-frame beta chains were retained. All rows with the same CDR3 protein become a single entry with the most common DNA and genes. The sample yields 20,000 or so distinct CDR3 sequences; roughly a fifth were counted once. About 25% of the sample is in the top ten clones. The specimen was a population of CD138-negative cells sorted from bone marrow. The cell subset or site label, as the study defines it: bone marrow mononuclear cells depleted of CD138+ plasma/myeloma cells by negative magnetic selection. Receptors were obtained from a donor aged 40 or older with multiple myeloma.

By its share, this clonotype is medium-sized. The V gene is TRBV20-1, the J gene TRBJ2-3, with a weak D call TRBD2 (5 bases). The V gene lost 0 bases and the J gene lost 4 bases, with 14 bases spanning the gap. The CDR3 runs 15 residues. Germline CDR1 reads DFQATT; CDR2 reads SNEGSKA (reference sequence). CDR3 sequence reads: CSARDLVRAPDTQYF. The CDR3 DNA reads TGCAGTGCTAGAGATCTAGTGAGGGCACCAGATACGCAGTATTTT.

As to this clonotype: A much more abundant neighbour one base away suggests this may be a read error. The J gene is TRBJ1-2, the V gene TRBV29-1; D ambiguous. In germline, CDR1 is SQVTM, CDR2 ANQGSEA. Trimming stripped 4 bases from V and 0 bases from J, with 9 bases between. The CDR3 extends over 13 amino acids. Written as DNA, the CDR3 is TGCAGCGTTGCCACAGAATCTAACTATGGCTACACCTTC. It encodes CSVATESNYGYTF.

Worth noting for this clonotype: A read error may account for a junction end that differs from germline. This chain joins TRBV28 and TRBJ2-1, with 7 bases matching TRBD2. CDR1 and CDR2 (germline): MDHEN, SYDVKM. The CDR3 runs 12 residues. In DNA form, the CDR3 reads TGTGCCACCCAGCGGGACCAGAATGAGCAGCTCTTC. It translates to CATQRDQNEQLF. The full variable domain, in which reference TRBV28 and TRBJ2-1 provide the parts outside the CDR3, is DVKVTQSSRYLVKRTGEKVFLECVQDMDHENMFWYRQDPGLGLRLIYFSYDVKMKEKGDIPEGYSVSREKKERFSLILESASTNQTSMYLCATQRDQNEQLFGPGTRLTVL.

In this sample, this clonotype turned up many times. The J gene is TRBJ2-2, the V gene TRBV7-9, with D unresolved. Germline-derived CDR1 and CDR2 are SEHNR and FQNEAQ (reference sequence). Trimming stripped 6 bases from V and 6 bases from J, with 8 bases between. This CDR3 spans 12 amino acids. CDR3 sequence reads: CASRKNSGELFF. CDR3 bases: TGTGCCAGCAGAAAAAACTCCGGGGAGCTGTTTTTT.

By frequency in the sample, this clonotype is medium-sized. V is TRBV29-1 and J is TRBJ1-4; tentatively, D is TRBD1 (6 bases). The CDR3 spans 18 residues. V shed 6 bases and J shed 6 bases, with 29 bases lying between them. The V gene's germline CDR1 is SQVTM and CDR2 ANQGSEA. CDR3 DNA: TGCAGCGTAGCAGGACAGCCAAAGGGGAACGTTGATGATGAAAAACTGTTTTTT. This gives the protein CSVAGQPKGNVDDEKLFF.

This clonotype was seen at least ten times. The chain carries TRBV11-2 and TRBJ2-3, with D possibly TRBD1 on 6 matching bases. Germline values: CDR1 SGHAT, CDR2 FQNNGV. The CDR3 loop spans 15 amino acids. Trimming cost V 4 bases and J 4 bases, with 15 bases left between them. CDR3 loop: CASSYQGFPADTQYF. The CDR3, as DNA: TGTGCCAGCAGCTACCAGGGGTTTCCGGCAGATACGCAGTATTTT.

The rearrangement links TRBV18 to TRBJ2-7; 8 bases agree with TRBD2. V lost 0 bases and J lost 0; bases outside the gene matches: 1. The CDR3 sequence is 15 residues long. Germline-derived CDR1 and CDR2 are KGHSH and LQKENI. The CDR3: CASSPPSGSSYEQYF. CDR3 nucleotide sequence: TGTGCCAGCTCACCACCGAGCGGGAGCTCCTACGAGCAGTACTTC. Full variable domain (rest looked up from reference TRBV18 and TRBJ2-7): NAGVMQNPRHLVRRRGQEARLRCSPMKGHSHVYWYRQLPEEGLKFMVYLQKENIIDESGMPKERFSAEFPKEGPSILRIQQVVRGDSAAYFCASSPPSGSSYEQYFGPGTRLTVT.

This clonotype was observed once. This could be a read error, since a much larger clone is one nucleotide away. The V call is TRBV20-1, the J call TRBJ2-1, with TRBD2 identical over 8 bases. The germline gives CDR1 DFQATT, CDR2 SNEGSKA (reference sequence). The CDR3 runs 14 residues. CDR3 DNA: TGCAGTGCTATATGGGCGGGAGGCTACAATGAGCAGCTCTTC. It is translated as CSAIWAGGYNEQLF.

This chain links TRBV30 with TRBJ2-7; 10 bases match TRBD1. The CDR3 covers 12 residues. Germline values: CDR1 GTSNPN, CDR2 SVGIG (reference sequence). Here the CDR3 reads CAGDRGTYEQYF. The CDR3 bases are TGTGCGGGGGACAGGGGAACCTACGAGCAGTACTTC. Combining the CDR3 with reference TRBV30 and TRBJ2-7 gives the whole variable domain SQTIHQWPATLVQPVGSPLSLECTVEGTSNPNLYWYRQAAGRGLQLLFYSVGIGQISSEVPQNLSASRPQDRQFILSSKKLLLSDSGFYLCAGDRGTYEQYFGPGTRLTVT.

In this sample, this clonotype turned up a few times. The chain links TRBV28 to TRBJ2-2; unclear D gene. The CDR3 consists of 12 residues. Trimming pared 6 bases from V and 5 bases from J, leaving 7 bases between. The germline gives CDR1 MDHEN, CDR2 SYDVKM. The CDR3 sequence: CASRKITGELFF. CDR3 DNA: TGTGCCAGCAGGAAGATAACCGGGGAGCTGTTTTTT.

This clonotype occurred many times. The chain has TRBV7-9 and TRBJ2-1; D unresolved. Germline assignment: CDR1 SEHNR and CDR2 FQNEAQ (reference sequence). This CDR3 has 14 residues. Trimming took off 5 bases at V and 5 bases at J, with 13 bases between the two ends. The CDR3 loop reads CASSGWVADNEQFF. The CDR3 coding sequence is TGTGCCAGCAGCGGGTGGGTAGCCGACAATGAGCAGTTCTTC. Looking up the rest from reference TRBV7-9 and TRBJ2-1 gives the full variable domain: DTGVSQNPRHKITKRGQNVTFRCDPISEHNRLYWYRQTLGQGPEFLTYFQNEAQLEKSRLLSDRFSAERPKGSFSTLEIQRTEQGDSAMYLCASSGWVADNEQFFGPGTRLTVL.

This clonotype appeared many times. The chain has TRBV2 and TRBJ2-1, with D maybe TRBD2 (6 bases). The CDR3 covers 15 residues. The ends were cut back, 1 base at V and 0 bases at J, with 7 bases in the middle. Germline lookup yields CDR1 SNHLY and CDR2 FYNNEI. CDR3: CASSEDGSSYNEQFF. DNA of the CDR3: TGTGCCAGCAGTGAAGACGGGAGCTCCTACAATGAGCAGTTCTTC.

This clonotype was counted many times. The V gene is TRBV28, the J gene TRBJ2-1; 15 bases agree with TRBD2. V lost 3 bases and J lost 12; bases outside the gene matches: 9. CDR1 is MDHEN and CDR2 is SYDVKM in the germline V gene. This CDR3 spans 16 amino acids. CDR3 bases: TGTGCCAGCAGTTTCCGGACTAGCGGGAGGGGGGGATGGCAGTTCTTC. It codes for CASSFRTSGRGGWQFF.

Notes on this clonotype: This may arise from a read error, as a much more abundant clone is one base away. The gene calls are TRBV28 and TRBJ1-4; 7 bases are a match to TRBD1. Trimming took 2 bases from V and 8 from J; bases not matched to a gene: 17. CDR3 length equals 18 residues. CDR1 is MDHEN and CDR2 is SYDVKM in the germline V gene. DNA for the CDR3: TGTGCCAGCAGTTTAATTTCTGGAGTCGAGGGGGCTGGAGAAAAACTGTTTTTT. Its translation is CASSLISGVEGAGEKLFF.

This clonotype was seen at least ten times. The CDR3 nucleotides are TGTGCCAGTAGTATCAGGAGGGGGACTATTTTGGTGAACACTGAAGCTTTCTTT. Translated, it gives CASSIRRGTILVNTEAFF. The rearrangement links TRBV19 to TRBJ1-1; maybe TRBD1 (6 bases). The CDR3 is 18 residues long. Trimming stripped 3 bases from V and 0 bases from J, with 20 bases between. The germline CDR1 and CDR2 sequences are LNHDA and SQIVND (reference sequence).

The count of this clonotype is one. The rearrangement joins TRBV4-2 to TRBJ2-3, with unresolved D. The ends were cut back, 1 base at V and 2 bases at J, with 7 bases in the middle. The germline V gene encodes CDR1 LGHNA and CDR2 YNFKEQ. The CDR3 length is 14 residues. The CDR3 nucleotides are TGTGCCAGCAGCCAAGTTAAAGCCACAGATACGCAGTATTTT. Translated, it gives CASSQVKATDTQYF.

This clonotype was seen ten or more times. J is TRBJ2-7 and V is TRBV5-1; 7 bases match TRBD1. Losses at the gene ends were 3 bases for V and 3 bases for J; bases not matched to a gene: 12. The germline gives CDR1 SGHRS, CDR2 YFSETQ. CDR3 length: 16 amino acids. CDR3: CASSSPAAGTDYEQYF. CDR3 coding DNA: TGCGCCAGCAGCTCACCCGCCGCAGGGACAGACTACGAGCAGTACTTC.

With regard to this clonotype: With only one base between it and a far larger clone, this is likely a read error. The chain uses TRBV7-9 and TRBJ2-1; TRBD2 matches 8 bases. Per the germline V gene, CDR1 is SEHNR and CDR2 is FQNEAQ (reference sequence). The CDR3 consists of 15 residues. The CDR3 region has the DNA TGTGCCAGCAGCTCGGGACTAGGGAGGTACAATGAGCAGCTCTTC. This codes for CASSSGLGRYNEQLF. Together with reference TRBV7-9 and TRBJ2-1, the CDR3 gives the full variable domain: DTGVSQNPRHKITKRGQNVTFRCDPISEHNRLYWYRQTLGQGPEFLTYFQNEAQLEKSRLLSDRFSAERPKGSFSTLEIQRTEQGDSAMYLCASSSGLGRYNEQLFGPGTRLTVL.

In this sample, this clonotype turned up many times. CDR3 region: CASSLASDQPQHF. As DNA, the CDR3 is TGTGCCAGCAGCTTAGCTTCGGATCAGCCCCAGCATTTT. The V and J genes are TRBV7-6 and TRBJ1-5; D not certain. This CDR3 is built from 13 residues. Germline values: CDR1 SGHVS, CDR2 FNYEAQ. V lost 0 bases and J lost 5, with 5 bases in between.

There are many counts of this clonotype. The chain joins TRBV2 to TRBJ2-6; no clear D. Per germline, CDR1 SNHLY and CDR2 FYNNEI. V was cut by 7 bases and J by 0 bases, with 10 bases left in between. This CDR3 comprises 15 residues. The CDR3 sequence is CASTIVGSGANVLTF. Written as DNA, the CDR3 is TGTGCCAGCACGATAGTTGGCTCTGGGGCCAACGTCCTGACTTTC.

Comment on this clonotype: One end of the junction is discordant with germline, which a read error may explain. CDR3 region: CSAQGLAGVVGEIQYF. As DNA, the CDR3 is TGCAGTGCTCAGGGACTAGCGGGAGTTGTCGGTGAGATCCAGTACTTC. The V gene is TRBV20-1, the J gene TRBJ2-5, with TRBD2 identical over 14 bases. Germline assignment: CDR1 DFQATT and CDR2 SNEGSKA (reference sequence). The CDR3 spans 16 residues.

This clonotype was seen a handful of times. The chain carries TRBV29-1 and TRBJ2-1, with TRBD1 matching 8 bases. In germline, CDR1 is SQVTM, CDR2 ANQGSEA. The CDR3 covers 13 residues. The J segment lost 5 bases and the V segment lost 7 bases, leaving 7 bases of the junction unmatched. DNA of the CDR3: TGCAGCGCTCCGGGACAGGCAGACAATGAGCAGTTCTTC. This sequence encodes CSAPGQADNEQFF.

A word on this clonotype: This may come from a read error, since a much larger clone is one base off. As DNA, the CDR3 is TGCGCCAGCGGCTTGAGGGACTACAATGAGCAGTTCTTC. Amino acid sequence: CASGLRDYNEQFF. The chain carries TRBV5-1 and TRBJ2-1, with a possible D match to TRBD2 (5 bases). This CDR3 spans 13 amino acids. Germline values: CDR1 SGHRS, CDR2 YFSETQ.

At least ten counts were recorded for this clonotype. The rearrangement joins TRBV4-2 to TRBJ2-6; weak D call: TRBD2 (5 bases). The CDR3 spans 16 residues. Germline loops: CDR1 LGHNA, CDR2 YNFKEQ. Trimming cost V 4 bases and J 1 base, with 11 bases left between them. The CDR3, as DNA: TGTGCCAGCAGCCCAGAAACTAGGTCTGGGGCCAACGTCCTGACTTTC. Amino acids: CASSPETRSGANVLTF.